Below are 16 T cell receptor beta chains sequenced from a single sample in a study of blood T cell repertoires in COVID-19. The data were produced by immunoSEQ multiplex PCR, yet TCRdb's version contains in-frame clones alone and is incomplete. The data show hundreds of thousands of clones, 85% seen once. Sequenced sample: peripheral blood. The receptors stem from a woman between 50 and 59 years old with active or convalescent COVID-19.

The chain couples TRBV9 to TRBJ1-1; the D is unclear. The V end was cut by 2 bases, the J end by 4 bases, with 9 bases between. This CDR3 has 13 residues. CDR1 SGDLS and CDR2 YYNGEE come from the germline V gene. In nucleotides, the CDR3 is TGTGCCAGCAGCGTCGGGGTGAGCACTGAAGCTTTCTTT. Its translation is CASSVGVSTEAFF.

The rearrangement joins TRBV30 to TRBJ2-7; D unclear. CDR3 length: 14 residues. CDR1 is GTSNPN, CDR2 SVGIG, per germline (reference sequence). V gave up 0 bases and J gave up 2 bases, with 11 bases separating them. The CDR3 protein is CAWSVRYPTYEQYF. As DNA, the CDR3 is TGTGCCTGGAGTGTACGGTACCCAACCTACGAGCAGTACTTC.

The rearrangement joins TRBV5-1 to TRBJ2-1; TRBD2 matches 11 bases. Germline lookup yields CDR1 SGHRS and CDR2 YFSETQ. The CDR3 runs to 16 residues. After removal of 4 bases from V and 5 bases from J, the junction contained 8 bases not matched to a gene. CDR3 region: CASSPLLAGADNEQFF. The DNA for the CDR3 is TGCGCCAGCAGCCCCCTACTAGCGGGAGCTGACAATGAGCAGTTCTTC.

This clone occurred once. The rearrangement links TRBV19 to TRBJ2-1, with TRBD2 identical over 9 bases. There are 16 residues in the CDR3. Trimming removed 7 bases from V and 0 bases from J; junction bases left unmatched: 7. Germline V gives CDR1 LNHDA, CDR2 SQIVND (reference sequence). CDR3 loop: CASTDISGSSYNEQFF. CDR3 in DNA: TGTGCCAGTACTGATATTAGCGGGAGCTCCTACAATGAGCAGTTCTTC.

This chain joins TRBV5-1 and TRBJ1-4; tentatively, D is TRBD1 (6 bases). Germline V gene sequence: CDR1 SGHRS, CDR2 YFSETQ. V was cut by 2 bases and J by 7 bases, with 18 bases left in between. This CDR3 has 16 amino acids. The CDR3 here is CASSFSSGQGFEKLFF. CDR3 nucleotide sequence: TGCGCCAGCAGCTTTTCATCAGGGCAGGGGTTTGAAAAACTGTTTTTT.

This chain joins TRBV28 and TRBJ1-5; the D gene is possibly TRBD1 (6 bases). Germline CDR1 and CDR2: MDHEN and SYDVKM. V was pared by 3 bases and J by 3 bases, with 12 bases between. The CDR3 covers 15 residues. The CDR3 region has the DNA TGTGCCAGCAGTTTGTTCAGGGGAGACAATCAGCCCCAGCATTTT. Protein sequence: CASSLFRGDNQPQHF.

V and J are TRBV6-5 and TRBJ1-6, with no clear D. The CDR3 has 14 residues. The ends were cut back, 9 bases at V and 0 bases at J, with 9 bases in the middle. The germline CDR1 and CDR2 sequences are MNHEY and SVGAGI. The CDR3 reads CASRADSYNSPLHF. CDR3 DNA: TGTGCCAGTAGAGCCGACTCCTATAATTCACCCCTCCACTTT.

This chain uses TRBV29-1 with TRBJ2-7, with 13 bases that match TRBD2. The CDR3 is 16 amino acids. Germline-derived CDR1 and CDR2 are SQVTM and ANQGSEA. V trimming: 0 bases; J trimming: 4 bases; junction bases outside the gene matches: 6. CDR3 protein: CSVEDPGTSGTYEQYF. The CDR3 coding sequence is TGCAGCGTTGAAGATCCGGGGACTAGCGGGACATACGAGCAGTACTTC.

The chain is built from TRBV29-1 and TRBJ2-3, with 7 bases fitting TRBD1. From germline, CDR1 is SQVTM and CDR2 ANQGSEA. The trim removed 0 bases at V and 5 bases at J, leaving 2 bases unmatched. This CDR3 is 13 amino acids long. The CDR3, as DNA: TGCAGCGTTGAAGACACAGGGGTAGATACGCAGTATTTT. This codes for CSVEDTGVDTQYF.

This clone was seen a single time. The genes are TRBV7-2 and TRBJ2-2; 8 bases are shared with TRBD2. The junction had 6 bases not matched to a gene; V was cut back by 0 bases and J by 6 bases. Germline V gene data show CDR1 as SGHTA and CDR2 as FQGNSA. This CDR3 spans 16 amino acids. The CDR3 coding sequence is TGTGCCAGCAGCTTAGCTTGGAGCGGGAGCGCCGGGGAGCTGTTTTTT. This encodes CASSLAWSGSAGELFF.

J is TRBJ2-1 and V is TRBV9; D perhaps matches TRBD2 (6 bases). Trimming shortened V by 3 bases and J by 3 bases, and 13 bases separated the two germline ends. Germline CDR1 and CDR2: SGDLS and YYNGEE. The CDR3 sequence is 15 residues long. The CDR3 region has the DNA TGTGCCAGCAGCGCGGGACTGGCTAGCTACAATGAGCAGTTCTTC. It yields the protein CASSAGLASYNEQFF.

V usage is TRBV18 and J usage is TRBJ2-3; D ambiguous. The germline V gene encodes CDR1 KGHSH and CDR2 LQKENI. Trimming shortened V by 8 bases and J by 0 bases, and 12 bases separated the two germline ends. The CDR3 is 14 residues long. The CDR3 nucleotides read TGTGCCAGCCAAACCCGGGTGAGCACAGATACGCAGTATTTT. It is translated as CASQTRVSTDTQYF. Full variable domain (missing parts from reference TRBV18 and TRBJ2-3): NAGVMQNPRHLVRRRGQEARLRCSPMKGHSHVYWYRQLPEEGLKFMVYLQKENIIDESGMPKERFSAEFPKEGPSILRIQQVVRGDSAAYFCASQTRVSTDTQYFGPGTRLTVL.

The rearrangement uses TRBV19 and TRBJ1-5; D is unresolved. The length of the CDR3 is 14 residues. Looked up from germline, CDR1 is LNHDA and CDR2 is SQIVND (reference sequence). V was clipped by 4 bases and J by 4 bases, with 11 bases between them. As DNA, the CDR3 is TGTGCCAGTAGTAGCGGACTGCTGAATCAGCCCCAGCATTTT. It yields the protein CASSSGLLNQPQHF.

The chain joins TRBV6-2 or TRBV6-3 to TRBJ2-7; TRBD2 aligns across 10 bases. This CDR3 contains 20 residues. Germline V CDR1 and CDR2: MNHEY, SVGEGT. J gave up 1 base and V 6 bases, and 21 bases lay outside the gene matches. CDR3 sequence (DNA): TGTGCCAGCAGCCTATCGCCGGGACTAGCGCACATAAGACGTTCCTACGAGCAGTACTTC. The encoded protein is CASSLSPGLAHIRRSYEQYF.

The gene calls are TRBV13 and TRBJ2-7, with 11 bases fitting TRBD1. CDR1 and CDR2 (germline): PRHDT, FYEKMQ (reference sequence). The CDR3 is 19 residues long. J gave up 2 bases and V 1 base, and 13 bases lay outside the gene matches. CDR3 DNA sequence: TGTGCCAGCAGCTTAGCCGGACAGGGGGCGCAAGCGGGAGCCTACGAGCAGTACTTC. Protein product: CASSLAGQGAQAGAYEQYF. The entire variable domain, with the rest obtained from reference TRBV13 and TRBJ2-7, is as follows: AAGVIQSPRHLIKEKRETATLKCYPIPRHDTVYWYQQGPGQDPQFLISFYEKMQSDKGSIPDRFSAQQFSDYHSELNMSSLELGDSALYFCASSLAGQGAQAGAYEQYFGPGTRLTVT.

The V call is TRBV25-1, the J call TRBJ2-7; D might be TRBD1 (5 bases). Germline assignment: CDR1 MGHDK and CDR2 SYGVNS. This CDR3 spans 14 amino acids. The ends were cut back, 7 bases at V and 2 bases at J, with 15 bases in the middle. The CDR3 loop is CASTQGGHAYEQYF. The CDR3 DNA follows: TGTGCCAGCACCCAAGGCGGACATGCCTACGAGCAGTACTTC.